The rows below give T cell receptor beta chains drawn from one sample of a study of T-cell reconstitution after alpha-beta-depleted transplantation in children. Each CDR3 protein is one row after TCRdb ran MiXCR on the PCR reads. The sample consists of about 590,000 distinct CDR3 sequences, under 15% of them appearing once. This specimen consisted of PBMCs, mostly from graft donor cells, obtained 360 days after TCRalphabeta/CD19-depleted stem cell transplant. The receptors derive from a male patient younger than 18 who had a stem cell transplant for acute myeloid leukemia, so the T cells may come from the graft donor. Each CDR3 is given with its conserved first and last residue. D genes are given only for firm matches. Rows give clone size only sometimes, using once, few, many, or a class for an expanded clone.

V	size	J	D	DNA	CDR3
TRBV6-5	-	TRBJ2-1	TRBD2	TGTGCCAGCAGGGGACTAGCGGGAGGAAAGAGCTCCTACAATGAGCAGTTCTTC	CASRGLAGGKSSYNEQFF
TRBV20-1	-	TRBJ2-7	TRBD1	TGCAGTGCTAGCCCGGGACAGGGCTACGAGCAGTACTTC	CSASPGQGYEQYF
TRBV29-1	few	TRBJ2-3	TRBD2	TGCAGCGTGCTTCCGGGACTAGTGAAAGATACGCAGTATTTT	CSVLPGLVKDTQYF
TRBV12-3/TRBV12-4	many	TRBJ1-1	-	TGTGCCAGCAGTCCGCACATCGGGGGGACGGCGAACACTGAAGCTTTCTTT	CASSPHIGGTANTEAFF
TRBV12-3/TRBV12-4	-	TRBJ2-1	-	TGTGCCAGCAGTGCCTACACAAGGAGCTCCTACAATGAGCAGTTCTTC	CASSAYTRSSYNEQFF
TRBV5-1	-	TRBJ2-5	-	TGCGCCAGCAGCTTGACAGGGTCCCTAGGGGAGACCCAGTACTTC	CASSLTGSLGETQYF
TRBV7-3	few	TRBJ2-3	TRBD2	TGTGCCAGCAGCGGAATGGGACTAGCGGGAGAAGGAGATACGCAGTATTTT	CASSGMGLAGEGDTQYF
TRBV6-5	many	TRBJ2-1	TRBD2	TGTGCCAGCAGTACATTCGAGGGGACTATCTCCTACAATGAGCAGTTCTTC	CASSTFEGTISYNEQFF
TRBV6-2/TRBV6-3	few	TRBJ2-5	-	TGTGCCAGCAGCACGACAGGGAGGATGGAGACCCAGTACTTC	CASSTTGRMETQYF
TRBV7-9	-	TRBJ2-7	-	TGTGCCAGCAACGATATGGGCGGATCCTACGAGCAGTACTTC	CASNDMGGSYEQYF
TRBV29-1	few	TRBJ2-1	TRBD2	TGCAGCGTTGTCGGACTAGCGCTCTACAATGAGCAGTTCTTC	CSVVGLALYNEQFF
TRBV28	-	TRBJ2-1	TRBD1	TGTGCCAGCAGGGGAACAGGGGTTTCCTACAATGAGCAGTTCTTC	CASRGTGVSYNEQFF
TRBV28	-	TRBJ2-7	TRBD1	TGTGCCAGCAGCCCCCAGGGGGCCCCCTCCTACGAGCAGTACTTC	CASSPQGAPSYEQYF
TRBV20-1	many	TRBJ2-1	TRBD2	TGCAGTGCTAGCCCCGTGGTAGCGGGAGTGTGGAATGAGCAGTTCTTC	CSASPVVAGVWNEQFF
TRBV7-3	few	TRBJ2-1	-	TGTGCCAGCAGCTTAGGTCGCGGAGACCTCCGGTTCTTC	CASSLGRGDLRFF
TRBV7-6	-	TRBJ2-5	TRBD2	TGTGCCAGCAGCTTACCTAGCGGGGGACTAGCGGGAGGGGGCCAGTACTTC	CASSLPSGGLAGGGQYF
TRBV9	few	TRBJ2-1	-	TGTGCCAGCAGCGTAGCTCGGCGGGATTTCTACAATGAGCAGTTCTTC	CASSVARRDFYNEQFF
TRBV20-1	many	TRBJ1-1	-	TGCAGTGTCAAGGGTCCCACTGAAGCTTTCTTT	CSVKGPTEAFF
TRBV10-3	-	TRBJ2-1	-	TGTGCCATCAGTCCACAGGGAATCGATGAGCAGTTCTTC	CAISPQGIDEQFF
TRBV29-1	-	TRBJ1-3	-	TGCAGCGTTCTTCGTTCGACTGGAAACACCATATATTTT	CSVLRSTGNTIYF
TRBV7-2	few	TRBJ2-4	TRBD2	TGTGCCAGCAGCTTAGTGGGACTAGCGGGTCTCAAAAACATTCAGTACTTC	CASSLVGLAGLKNIQYF
TRBV7-6	-	TRBJ2-1	TRBD1	TGTGCCAGCAAGCCGGGACAGGGCTACAATGAGCAGTTCTTC	CASKPGQGYNEQFF
TRBV29-1	few	TRBJ2-5	TRBD2	TGCAGCGTCGCCGGACTAGCGGGGAAACAAGAGACCCAGTACTTC	CSVAGLAGKQETQYF
TRBV4-3	few	TRBJ1-2	-	TGCGCCAGCAGCCCCGGGCAGCCGGCCCTAAACTATGGCTACACCTTC	CASSPGQPALNYGYTF
TRBV28	-	TRBJ2-7	TRBD1	TGTGCCAGCAGTTCCTCCAGACAGGGACCAACGGAGCAGTACTTC	CASSSSRQGPTEQYF
TRBV27	-	TRBJ2-7	-	TGTGCCAGCAGCCGGGTTGTTGGTAGCGAGCAGTACTTC	CASSRVVGSEQYF
TRBV6-2/TRBV6-3	-	TRBJ2-1	-	TGTGCCAGCAGTCCCGTAACAGGGTTACTAGCTGGGTACGATGAGCAGTTCTTC	CASSPVTGLLAGYDEQFF
TRBV29-1	few	TRBJ2-7	-	TGCAGCGTTGGTTCCCCAACAGTACCGTACGAGCAGTACTTC	CSVGSPTVPYEQYF
TRBV28	few	TRBJ2-7	TRBD1	TGTGCCAGCAGTTTAGCAGGGGGCCCTACTTCCGAGCAGTACTTC	CASSLAGGPTSEQYF
TRBV7-9	-	TRBJ2-7	TRBD2	TGTGCCGGGGGGGTGAAGGCGGGAGGCCCCTACGAGCAGTACTTC	CAGGVKAGGPYEQYF
TRBV20-1	-	TRBJ2-7	-	TGCAGTGCCACGGAGCCAAGCGGATTCTCCTACGAGCAGTACTTC	CSATEPSGFSYEQYF
TRBV5-5	-	TRBJ1-1	-	TGTGCCAGCACCATGGGGTATGACAGCACTGAAGCTTTCTTT	CASTMGYDSTEAFF
TRBV5-1	-	TRBJ1-4	-	TGCGCCAGCAGCTTGGGCAGCACAACAACTAATGAAAAACTGTTTTTT	CASSLGSTTTNEKLFF
TRBV29-1	few	TRBJ2-3	TRBD1	TGCAGCGGCCTGACAGGGGTATTGTCAGATACGCAGTATTTT	CSGLTGVLSDTQYF
TRBV5-1	-	TRBJ2-1	TRBD2	TGCGCCAGCAGCTTTCCAAGCGGGAGAATGAATGAGCAGTTCTTC	CASSFPSGRMNEQFF
TRBV21-1	many	TRBJ2-5	-	TGTGCCAGCTCTGAGGGAGCAGAGACCCAGTACTTC	CASSEGAETQYF
TRBV5-4	-	TRBJ2-3	-	TGTGCCAGCAGCCTGGGGATGGATACGCAGTATTTT	CASSLGMDTQYF
TRBV5-1	few	TRBJ2-7	-	TGCGCCAGCAGCTTGCGGGGGATCAACGAGCAGTACTTC	CASSLRGINEQYF
TRBV4-2	-	TRBJ2-1	-	TGTGCCAGCAGCCACCAAGAGATTATCTTAGCGGAGACTTACAATGAGCAGTTCTTC	CASSHQEIILAETYNEQFF
TRBV6-1	many	TRBJ2-1	-	TGTGCCAGCGGTCAGGTTGGGACTTCGACCAATGAGCAGTTCTTC	CASGQVGTSTNEQFF
TRBV12-3/TRBV12-4	many	TRBJ2-2	-	TGTGCCAGCAGTCGGCAGGCCACCGGGGAGCTGTTTTTT	CASSRQATGELFF
TRBV27	few	TRBJ2-1	-	TGTGCCAGCTCACCTCGGAGAACGTATGAGCAGTTCTTC	CASSPRRTYEQFF
TRBV10-3	-	TRBJ2-3	-	TGTGCCATCAGTGAGACTAGTATCCCAGATACGCAGTATTTT	CAISETSIPDTQYF
TRBV6-5	few	TRBJ1-3	-	TGTGCCAGCAGTTACTCGAGGGGATACTCTGGAAACACCATATATTTT	CASSYSRGYSGNTIYF
TRBV29-1	many	TRBJ1-1	-	TGCAGCGGATCAGGGTTATACACTGAAGCTTTCTTT	CSGSGLYTEAFF
TRBV10-3	-	TRBJ2-5	-	TGTGCCATCAGTTCTCAAGAGACCCAGTACTTC	CAISSQETQYF
TRBV11-2	few	TRBJ2-3	TRBD2	TGTGCCAGCAGCTCTCGGACTAGCGGGAGGGCGAGCACAGATACGCAGTATTTT	CASSSRTSGRASTDTQYF
TRBV25-1	few	TRBJ2-1	TRBD1	TGTGCCAGCAGGCAGACAGGGCGAGACAATGAGCAGTTCTTC	CASRQTGRDNEQFF
TRBV5-1	few	TRBJ2-1	-	TGCGCCAGCAGCTTGCCCGCTTACCGGGATACCAATGAGCAGTTCTTC	CASSLPAYRDTNEQFF
TRBV2	many	TRBJ1-4	-	TGTGCCAGCAAACAGGCCGGGACCACAACTAATGAAAAACTGTTTTTT	CASKQAGTTTNEKLFF
TRBV12-3/TRBV12-4	few	TRBJ1-2	-	TGTGCCAGCGGACTAGGGGGAATTAATGGCTACACCTTC	CASGLGGINGYTF
TRBV12-3/TRBV12-4	many	TRBJ1-1	-	TGTGCCAGCAGCCTTACCCAGGGCGGGGAAGCTTTCTTT	CASSLTQGGEAFF
TRBV4-2	-	TRBJ2-1	-	TGTGCCAGCAGCCAAGCCCGGCCCCCCGGAGACAATGAGCAGTTCTTC	CASSQARPPGDNEQFF
TRBV20-1	many	TRBJ1-4	-	TGCAGTGCTCTGGGCCAACCGAGCACCGTAGAAAAACTGTTTTTT	CSALGQPSTVEKLFF
TRBV11-1	few	TRBJ2-5	TRBD2	TGTGCCAGCAGCTTAGGCCCGGGGACTAGCGGGATCTGGGAGACCCAGTACTTC	CASSLGPGTSGIWETQYF